The entry below describes one TCR beta chain. The antigen is unknown. This entry belongs to a study of blood T cells in healthy people across ages. PCR was performed a second time for roughly 7 to 11 cycles using a sample-barcoded 5' primer and a J-beta primer mix. Tagging of each cDNA molecule was performed by a template-switch adaptor with 12 random nucleotides. Each single sample gave us at least 2.5 million CDR3-containing paired-end reads. TCRdb reanalysed the 5' RACE reads using MiXCR and keeps one entry per CDR3 protein. The table records 1.5 million to 2 million distinct CDR3 sequences, more than 35% of them present only once. Overall study findings and caveats: The unsorted PBMCs prevented any conclusive comparison of naive versus antigen-experienced cells.

This TCR derives from a human donor in good health. Input material: blood.

The CDR3 spells CASRYGPDGAYEQYF. The CDR3 DNA sequence: TGTGCCAGCAGATATGGGCCCGACGGAGCCTACGAGCAGTACTTC. The rearrangement joins TRBV5-5 to TRBJ2-7; no clear D gene. V lost 5 bases and J lost 2, with 17 bases in between. The CDR3 contains 15 residues. Germline CDR1 is SGHKS and CDR2 is YYEKEE (reference sequence). The variable domain in full, completed from reference TRBV5-5 and TRBJ2-7, reads DAGVTQSPTHLIKTRGQQVTLRCSPISGHKSVSWYQQVLGQGPQFIFQYYEKEERGRGNFPDRFSARQFPNYSSELNVNALLLGDSALYLCASRYGPDGAYEQYFGPGTRLTVT.